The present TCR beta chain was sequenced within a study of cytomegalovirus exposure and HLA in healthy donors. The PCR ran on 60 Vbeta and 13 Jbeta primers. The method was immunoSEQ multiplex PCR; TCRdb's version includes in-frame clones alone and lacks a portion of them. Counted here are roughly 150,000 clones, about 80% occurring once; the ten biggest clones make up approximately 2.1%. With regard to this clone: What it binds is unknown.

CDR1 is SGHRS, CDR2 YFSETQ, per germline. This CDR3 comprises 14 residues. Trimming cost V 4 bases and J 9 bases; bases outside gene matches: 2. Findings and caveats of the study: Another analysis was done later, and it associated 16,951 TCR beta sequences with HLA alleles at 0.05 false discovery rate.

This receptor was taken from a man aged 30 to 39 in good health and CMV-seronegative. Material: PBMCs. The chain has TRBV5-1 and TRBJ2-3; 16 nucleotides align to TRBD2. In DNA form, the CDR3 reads TGCGCCAGCAGCCCGGGACTAGCGGGAGGGACGCAGTATTTT. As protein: CASSPGLAGGTQYF. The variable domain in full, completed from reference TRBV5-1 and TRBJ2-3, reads KAGVTQTPRYLIKTRGQQVTLSCSPISGHRSVSWYQQTPGQGLQFLFEYFSETQRNKGNFPGRFSGRQFSNSRSEMNVSTLELGDSALYLCASSPGLAGGTQYFGPGTRLTVL.